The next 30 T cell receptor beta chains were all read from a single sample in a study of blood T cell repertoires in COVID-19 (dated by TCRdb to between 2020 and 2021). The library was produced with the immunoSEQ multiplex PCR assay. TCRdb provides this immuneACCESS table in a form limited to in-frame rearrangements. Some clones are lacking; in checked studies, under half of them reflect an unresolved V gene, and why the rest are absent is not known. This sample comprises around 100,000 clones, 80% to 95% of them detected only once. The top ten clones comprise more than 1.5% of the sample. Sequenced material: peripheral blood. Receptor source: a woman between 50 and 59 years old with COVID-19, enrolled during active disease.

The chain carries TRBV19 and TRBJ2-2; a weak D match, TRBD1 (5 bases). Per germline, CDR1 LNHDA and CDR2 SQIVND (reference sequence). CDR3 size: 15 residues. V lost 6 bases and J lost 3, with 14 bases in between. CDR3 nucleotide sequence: TGTGCCAGTAGCTTCGGACAAGTAGACACCGGGGAGCTGTTTTTT. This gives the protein CASSFGQVDTGELFF.

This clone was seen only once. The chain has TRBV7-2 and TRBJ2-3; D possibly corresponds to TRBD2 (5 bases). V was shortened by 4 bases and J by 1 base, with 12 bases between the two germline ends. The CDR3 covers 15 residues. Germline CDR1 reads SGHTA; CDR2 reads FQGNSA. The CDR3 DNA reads TGTGCCAGCAGCTCTTATATGCGGGGCACAGATACGCAGTATTTT. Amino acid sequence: CASSSYMRGTDTQYF.

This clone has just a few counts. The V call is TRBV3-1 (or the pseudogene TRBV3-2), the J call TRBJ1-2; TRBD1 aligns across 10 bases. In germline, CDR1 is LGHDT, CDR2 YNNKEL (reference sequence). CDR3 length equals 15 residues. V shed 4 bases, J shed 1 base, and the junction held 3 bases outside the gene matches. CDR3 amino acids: CASSPRTGGNYGYTF. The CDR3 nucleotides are TGTGCCAGCAGCCCCCGGACAGGGGGTAACTATGGCTACACCTTC.

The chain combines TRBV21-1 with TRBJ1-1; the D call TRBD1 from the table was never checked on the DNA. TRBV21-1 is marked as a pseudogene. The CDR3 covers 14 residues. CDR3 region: CASSLDSQPAEAFF. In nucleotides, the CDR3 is TGTGCCAGCAGCCTGGACAGCCAACCCGCTGAAGCTTTCTTT.

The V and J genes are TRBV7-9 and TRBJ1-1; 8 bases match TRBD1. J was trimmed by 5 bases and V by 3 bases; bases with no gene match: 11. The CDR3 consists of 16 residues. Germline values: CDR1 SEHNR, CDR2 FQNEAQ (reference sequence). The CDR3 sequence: CASSFPPGQEGTEAFF. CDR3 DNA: TGTGCCAGCAGCTTTCCTCCGGGACAGGAAGGTACTGAAGCTTTCTTT. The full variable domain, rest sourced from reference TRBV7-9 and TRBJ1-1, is DTGVSQNPRHKITKRGQNVTFRCDPISEHNRLYWYRQTLGQGPEFLTYFQNEAQLEKSRLLSDRFSAERPKGSFSTLEIQRTEQGDSAMYLCASSFPPGQEGTEAFFGQGTRLTVV.

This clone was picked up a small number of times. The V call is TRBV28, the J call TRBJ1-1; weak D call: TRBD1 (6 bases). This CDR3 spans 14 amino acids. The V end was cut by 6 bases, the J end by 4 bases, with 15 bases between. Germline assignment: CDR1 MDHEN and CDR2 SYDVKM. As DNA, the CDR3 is TGTGCCAGCAGACAGGGATCCGGTGGCACTGAAGCTTTCTTT. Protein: CASRQGSGGTEAFF.

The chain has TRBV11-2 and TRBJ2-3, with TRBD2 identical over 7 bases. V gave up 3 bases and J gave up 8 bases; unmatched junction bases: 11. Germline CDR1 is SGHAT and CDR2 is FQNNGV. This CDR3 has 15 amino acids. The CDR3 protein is CASSFMGGGPGTQYF. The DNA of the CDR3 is TGTGCCAGCAGCTTTATGGGGGGAGGGCCAGGTACGCAGTATTTT.

In DNA form, the CDR3 reads TGTGCCAGCAGCTTGGGCAGGGGTGACGCTTTCTTT. Translated, it gives CASSLGRGDAFF. This sequence joins TRBV5-5 and TRBJ1-1; tentatively, D is TRBD1 (6 bases). This CDR3 is built from 12 residues. V lost 0 bases to trimming and J lost 11 bases, with 11 bases between them. Germline-derived CDR1 and CDR2 are SGHKS and YYEKEE (reference sequence).

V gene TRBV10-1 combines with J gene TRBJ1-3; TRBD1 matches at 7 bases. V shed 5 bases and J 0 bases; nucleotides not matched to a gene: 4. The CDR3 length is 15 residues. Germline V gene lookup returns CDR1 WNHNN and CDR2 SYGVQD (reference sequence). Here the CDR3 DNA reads TGCGCCAGCAGTTCCGGGACAGACTCTGGAAACACCATATATTTT. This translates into CASSSGTDSGNTIYF.

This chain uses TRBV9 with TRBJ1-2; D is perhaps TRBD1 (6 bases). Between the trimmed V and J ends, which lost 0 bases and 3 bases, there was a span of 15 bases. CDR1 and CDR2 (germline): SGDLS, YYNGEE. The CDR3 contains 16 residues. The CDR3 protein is CASSVAPQGPDYGYTF. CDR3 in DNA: TGTGCCAGCAGCGTAGCCCCACAGGGCCCGGACTATGGCTACACCTTC.

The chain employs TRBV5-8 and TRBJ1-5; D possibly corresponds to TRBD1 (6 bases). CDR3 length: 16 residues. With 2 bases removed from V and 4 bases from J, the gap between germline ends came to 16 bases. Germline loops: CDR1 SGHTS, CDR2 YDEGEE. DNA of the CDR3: TGTGCCAGCAGCTTAAGAACGGGACACTTGAATCAGCCCCAGCATTTT. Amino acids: CASSLRTGHLNQPQHF.

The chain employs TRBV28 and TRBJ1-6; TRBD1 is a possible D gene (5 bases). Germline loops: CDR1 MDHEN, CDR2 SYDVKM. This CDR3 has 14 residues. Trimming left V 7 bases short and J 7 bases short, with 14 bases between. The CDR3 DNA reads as TGTGCCAGCAACCCCTGGGGGGGAAATTCACCCCTCCACTTT. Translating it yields CASNPWGGNSPLHF.

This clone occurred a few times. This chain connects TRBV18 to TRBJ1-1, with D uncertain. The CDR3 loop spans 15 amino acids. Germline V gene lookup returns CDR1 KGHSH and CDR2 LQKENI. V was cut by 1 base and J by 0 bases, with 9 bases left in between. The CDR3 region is CASSPRTTLNTEAFF. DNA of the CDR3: TGTGCCAGCTCACCACGGACTACTTTGAACACTGAAGCTTTCTTT. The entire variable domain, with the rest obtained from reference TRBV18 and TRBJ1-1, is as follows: NAGVMQNPRHLVRRRGQEARLRCSPMKGHSHVYWYRQLPEEGLKFMVYLQKENIIDESGMPKERFSAEFPKEGPSILRIQQVVRGDSAAYFCASSPRTTLNTEAFFGQGTRLTVV.

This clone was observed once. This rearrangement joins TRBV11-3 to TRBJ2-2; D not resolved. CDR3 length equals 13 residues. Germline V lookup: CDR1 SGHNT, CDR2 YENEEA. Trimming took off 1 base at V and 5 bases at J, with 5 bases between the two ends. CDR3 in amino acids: CASSLGGTGELFF. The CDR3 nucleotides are TGTGCCAGCAGCTTAGGCGGTACCGGGGAGCTGTTTTTT.

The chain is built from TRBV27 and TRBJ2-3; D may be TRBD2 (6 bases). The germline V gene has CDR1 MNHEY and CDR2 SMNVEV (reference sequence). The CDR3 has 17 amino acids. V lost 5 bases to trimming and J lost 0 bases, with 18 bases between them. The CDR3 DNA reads TGTGCCAGCAGTAAATACCCAGGCGGGGCTAGCACAGATACGCAGTATTTT. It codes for CASSKYPGGASTDTQYF.

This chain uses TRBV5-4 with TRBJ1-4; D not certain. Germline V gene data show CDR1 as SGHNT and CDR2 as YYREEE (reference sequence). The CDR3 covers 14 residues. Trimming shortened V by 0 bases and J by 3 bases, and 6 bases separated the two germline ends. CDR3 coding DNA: TGTGCCAGCAGCTTGGATCAGGCTAATGAAAAACTGTTTTTT. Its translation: CASSLDQANEKLFF.

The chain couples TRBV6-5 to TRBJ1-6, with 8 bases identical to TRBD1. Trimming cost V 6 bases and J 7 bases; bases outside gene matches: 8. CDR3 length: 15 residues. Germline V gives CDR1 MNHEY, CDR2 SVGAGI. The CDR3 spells CASRQDRAGNSPLHF. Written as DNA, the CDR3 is TGTGCCAGCAGACAGGACAGGGCTGGGAATTCACCCCTCCACTTT.

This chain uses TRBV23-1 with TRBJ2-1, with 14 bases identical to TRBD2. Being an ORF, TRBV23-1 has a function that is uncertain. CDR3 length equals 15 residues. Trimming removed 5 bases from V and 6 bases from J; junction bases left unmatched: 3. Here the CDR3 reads CASSETSGGGNEQFF. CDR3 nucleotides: TGCGCCAGCAGTGAGACTAGCGGGGGGGGCAATGAGCAGTTCTTC.

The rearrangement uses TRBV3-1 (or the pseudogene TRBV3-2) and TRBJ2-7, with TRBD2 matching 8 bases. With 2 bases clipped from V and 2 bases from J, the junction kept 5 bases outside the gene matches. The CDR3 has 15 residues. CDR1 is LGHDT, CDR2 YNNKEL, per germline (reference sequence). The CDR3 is CASSQPGGRAYEQYF. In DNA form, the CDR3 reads TGTGCCAGCAGCCAACCGGGGGGGAGGGCCTACGAGCAGTACTTC.

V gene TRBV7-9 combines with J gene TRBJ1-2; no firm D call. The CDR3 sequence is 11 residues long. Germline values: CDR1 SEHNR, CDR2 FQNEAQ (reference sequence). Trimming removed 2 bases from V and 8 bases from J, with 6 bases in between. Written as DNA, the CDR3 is TGTGCCAGCAGCTTAATAGAGGGCTACACCTTC. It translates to CASSLIEGYTF.

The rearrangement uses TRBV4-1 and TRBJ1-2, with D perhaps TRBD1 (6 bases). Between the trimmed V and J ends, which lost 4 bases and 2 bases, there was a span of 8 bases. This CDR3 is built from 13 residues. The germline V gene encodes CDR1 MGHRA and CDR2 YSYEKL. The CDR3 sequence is CASSPGQNYGYTF. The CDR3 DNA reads TGCGCCAGCAGCCCAGGACAGAACTATGGCTACACCTTC.

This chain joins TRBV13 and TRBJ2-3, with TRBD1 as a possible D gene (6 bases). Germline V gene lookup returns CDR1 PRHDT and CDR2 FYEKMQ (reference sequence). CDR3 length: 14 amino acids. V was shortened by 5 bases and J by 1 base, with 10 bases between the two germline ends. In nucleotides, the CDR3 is TGTGCCAGCAGCGTGAGGACAGGCACAGATACGCAGTATTTT. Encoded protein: CASSVRTGTDTQYF.

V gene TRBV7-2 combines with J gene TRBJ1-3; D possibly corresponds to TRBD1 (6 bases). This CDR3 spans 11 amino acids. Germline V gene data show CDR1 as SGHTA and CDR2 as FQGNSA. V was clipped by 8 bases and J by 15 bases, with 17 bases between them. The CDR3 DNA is TGTGCCAGCGGAAGCCTCGGGACAAAATATTTT. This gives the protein CASGSLGTKYF.

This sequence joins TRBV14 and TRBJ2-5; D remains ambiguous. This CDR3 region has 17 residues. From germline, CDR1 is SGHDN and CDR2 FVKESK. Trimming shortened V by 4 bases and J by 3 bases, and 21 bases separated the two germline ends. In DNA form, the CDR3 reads TGTGCCAGCAGCCCCCCCTTGCTAGTCTCTGTTAAAGAGACCCAGTACTTC. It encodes CASSPPLLVSVKETQYF.

The CDR3 region has the DNA TGTGCCATCAGACCCGACAGGCCCGGCGCGAATTCACCCCTCCACTTT. Protein: CAIRPDRPGANSPLHF. The genes are TRBV10-3 and TRBJ1-6, with a weak D call TRBD1 (6 bases). This CDR3 region has 16 residues. Trimming took off 6 bases at V and 7 bases at J, with 19 bases between the two ends. Germline-derived CDR1 and CDR2 are ENHRY and SYGVKD.

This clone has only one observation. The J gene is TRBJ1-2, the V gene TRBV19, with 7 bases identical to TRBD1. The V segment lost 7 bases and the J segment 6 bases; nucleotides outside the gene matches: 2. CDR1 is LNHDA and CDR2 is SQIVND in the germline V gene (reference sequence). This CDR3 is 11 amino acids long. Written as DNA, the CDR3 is TGTGCCAGTAAGCAGGGGGATGGCTACACCTTC. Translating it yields CASKQGDGYTF.

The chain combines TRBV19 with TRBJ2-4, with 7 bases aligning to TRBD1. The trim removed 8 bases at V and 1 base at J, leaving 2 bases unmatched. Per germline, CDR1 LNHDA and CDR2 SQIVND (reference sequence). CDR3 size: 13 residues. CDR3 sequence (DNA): TGTGCCAGTTCACAGGGGGCCAAAAACATTCAGTACTTC. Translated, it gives CASSQGAKNIQYF.

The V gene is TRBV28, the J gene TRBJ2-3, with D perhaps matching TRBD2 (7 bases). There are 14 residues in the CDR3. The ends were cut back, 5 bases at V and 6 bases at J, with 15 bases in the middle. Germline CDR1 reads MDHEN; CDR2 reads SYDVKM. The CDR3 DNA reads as TGTGCCAGCAGTCCGGGGGGCCAGGTGGATACGCAGTATTTT. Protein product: CASSPGGQVDTQYF.

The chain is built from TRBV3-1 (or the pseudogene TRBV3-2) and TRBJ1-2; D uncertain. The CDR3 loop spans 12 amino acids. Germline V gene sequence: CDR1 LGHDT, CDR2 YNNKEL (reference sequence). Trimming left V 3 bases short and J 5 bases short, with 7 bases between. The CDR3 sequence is CASSHNWYGYTF. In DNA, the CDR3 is TGTGCCAGCAGCCATAACTGGTATGGCTACACCTTC.

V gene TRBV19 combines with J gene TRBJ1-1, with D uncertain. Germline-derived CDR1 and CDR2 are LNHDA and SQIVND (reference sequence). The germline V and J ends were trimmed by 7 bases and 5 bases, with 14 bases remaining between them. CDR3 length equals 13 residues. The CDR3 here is CASKVRLGTEAFF. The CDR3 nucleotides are TGTGCCAGTAAGGTCCGACTTGGGACTGAAGCTTTCTTT. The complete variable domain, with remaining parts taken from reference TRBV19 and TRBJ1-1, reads DGGITQSPKYLFRKEGQNVTLSCEQNLNHDAMYWYRQDPGQGLRLIYYSQIVNDFQKGDIAEGYSVSREKKESFPLTVTSAQKNPTAFYLCASKVRLGTEAFFGQGTRLTVV.